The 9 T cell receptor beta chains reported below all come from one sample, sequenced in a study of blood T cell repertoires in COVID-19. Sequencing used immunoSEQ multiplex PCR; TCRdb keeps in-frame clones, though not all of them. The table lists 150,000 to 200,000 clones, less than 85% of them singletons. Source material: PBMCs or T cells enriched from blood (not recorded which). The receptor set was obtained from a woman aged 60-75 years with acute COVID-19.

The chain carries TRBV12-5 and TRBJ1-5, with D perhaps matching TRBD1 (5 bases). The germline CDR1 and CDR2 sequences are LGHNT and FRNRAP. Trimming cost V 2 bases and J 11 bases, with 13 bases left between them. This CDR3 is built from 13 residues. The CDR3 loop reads CASGLTGSGAQHF. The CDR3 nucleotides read TGTGCTAGTGGTTTGACGGGTTCGGGGGCCCAGCATTTT.

The DNA for the CDR3 is TGTGCCAGCAGGTCGGATACAGGGGGGGGTTCACCCCTCCACTTT. It codes for CASRSDTGGGSPLHF. The V gene is TRBV6-6, the J gene TRBJ1-6, with 8 bases aligning to TRBD1. Germline V gene sequence: CDR1 MNHNY, CDR2 SVGAGI (reference sequence). The V segment lost 6 bases and the J segment 9 bases; nucleotides outside the gene matches: 10. The CDR3 is made up of 15 amino acids.

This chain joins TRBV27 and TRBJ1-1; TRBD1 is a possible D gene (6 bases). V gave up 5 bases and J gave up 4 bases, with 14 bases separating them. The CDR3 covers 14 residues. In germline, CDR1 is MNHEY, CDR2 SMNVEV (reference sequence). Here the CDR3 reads CASSPSRDITEAFF. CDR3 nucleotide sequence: TGTGCCAGCAGTCCGTCCCGGGACATCACTGAAGCTTTCTTT.

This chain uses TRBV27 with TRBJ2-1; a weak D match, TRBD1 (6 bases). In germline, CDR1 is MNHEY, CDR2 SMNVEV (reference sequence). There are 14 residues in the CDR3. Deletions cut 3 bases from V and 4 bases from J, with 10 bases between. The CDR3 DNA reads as TGTGCCAGCAGTTTTTGGGACAAATACAATGAGCAGTTCTTC. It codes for CASSFWDKYNEQFF.

The CDR3 region is CASLDTNYEQYF. CDR3 DNA sequence: TGTGCCAGCTTGGACACCAACTACGAGCAGTACTTC. This sequence joins TRBV7-2 and TRBJ2-7; D might be TRBD1 (5 bases). CDR3 size: 12 residues. Germline loops: CDR1 SGHTA, CDR2 FQGNSA. The germline V and J ends were trimmed by 8 bases and 3 bases, with 11 bases remaining between them.

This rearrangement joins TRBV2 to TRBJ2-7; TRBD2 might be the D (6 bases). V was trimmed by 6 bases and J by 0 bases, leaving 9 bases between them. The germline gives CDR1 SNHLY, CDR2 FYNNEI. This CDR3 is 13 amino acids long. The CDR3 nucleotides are TGTGCCAGCAGCCGGGACTTCTCCTACGAGCAGTACTTC. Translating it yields CASSRDFSYEQYF.

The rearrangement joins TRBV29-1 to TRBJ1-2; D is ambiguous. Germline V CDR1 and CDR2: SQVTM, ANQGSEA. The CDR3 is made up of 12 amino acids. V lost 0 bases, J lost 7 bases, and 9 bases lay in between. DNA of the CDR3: TGCAGCGTTGAAGAACCGGGGAGTGGCTACACCTTC. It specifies CSVEEPGSGYTF.

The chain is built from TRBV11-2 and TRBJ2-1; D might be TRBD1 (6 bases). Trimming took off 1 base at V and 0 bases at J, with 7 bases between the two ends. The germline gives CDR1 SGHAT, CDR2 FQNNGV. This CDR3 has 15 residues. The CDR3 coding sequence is TGTGCCAGCAGCTTAGTAGGGGGCTCCTACAATGAGCAGTTCTTC. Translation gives CASSLVGGSYNEQFF.

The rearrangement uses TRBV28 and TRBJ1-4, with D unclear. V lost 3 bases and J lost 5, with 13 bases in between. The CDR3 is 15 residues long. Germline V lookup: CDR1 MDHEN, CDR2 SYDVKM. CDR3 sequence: CASSLNPGGNEKLFF. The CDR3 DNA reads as TGTGCCAGCAGTTTGAATCCCGGAGGCAATGAAAAACTGTTTTTT. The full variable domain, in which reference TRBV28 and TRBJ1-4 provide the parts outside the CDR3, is DVKVTQSSRYLVKRTGEKVFLECVQDMDHENMFWYRQDPGLGLRLIYFSYDVKMKEKGDIPEGYSVSREKKERFSLILESASTNQTSMYLCASSLNPGGNEKLFFGSGTQLSVL.